These T cell receptor beta chains were read from a single sample in a study of blood T cell repertoires in COVID-19. Sequenced by immunoSEQ multiplex PCR; TCRdb stores in-frame clones only, minus some. Here the sample spans about 87,000 clones, approximately 71% being singletons. The sample taken for sequencing was peripheral blood. Receptors originate from a woman in her 50s with acute or convalescent COVID-19. Both conserved end residues are part of each CDR3. The order of the fields is CDR3 length, clone size, D gene, V gene, J gene, CDR3 protein, CDR3 DNA. A D gene is named only where the DNA matches it firmly. Size is omitted from some rows. Given values are once, few, many or a class for expanded clones.

13,-,-,TRBV10-3,TRBJ2-7,CAISESLNYEQYF,TGTGCCATCAGTGAGTCGCTAAACTACGAGCAGTACTTC
15,once,-,TRBV5-6,TRBJ2-7,CASSFSLELNYEQYF,TGTGCCAGCAGCTTCTCCTTGGAGTTAAACTACGAGCAGTACTTC
13,-,-,TRBV28,TRBJ1-2,CASRYTGLGGYTF,TGTGCCAGCCGATACACGGGTCTGGGTGGCTACACCTTC
15,once,TRBD2,TRBV2,TRBJ2-1,CATSTSGGSYNEQFF,TGTGCCACCTCAACTAGCGGGGGCTCCTACAATGAGCAGTTCTTC
16,-,TRBD2,TRBV19,TRBJ2-1,CASTEDGRGNWYEQFF,TGTGCCAGTACTGAGGACGGGCGGGGGAACTGGTATGAGCAGTTCTTC
15,-,TRBD1,TRBV2,TRBJ2-7,CASKGDRAPTYEQYF,TGTGCCAGCAAAGGGGACAGGGCACCTACCTACGAGCAGTACTTC
16,-,TRBD1,TRBV28,TRBJ1-5,CASLQQGQGAGQPQHF,TGTGCCAGCCTCCAACAGGGACAGGGGGCCGGTCAGCCCCAGCATTTT
15,-,-,TRBV5-6,TRBJ1-6,CASSQPGYYNSPLHF,TGTGCCAGCAGCCAGCCGGGATACTATAATTCACCCCTCCACTTT
15,-,TRBD1,TRBV19,TRBJ1-1,CASSILRTGPTEAFF,TGTGCCAGTAGTATTCTCCGGACAGGGCCCACTGAAGCTTTCTTT
15,-,-,TRBV19,TRBJ2-2,CASRKDSVNTGELFF,TGTGCCAGTAGGAAGGACTCCGTGAACACCGGGGAGCTGTTTTTT
13,few,-,TRBV25-1,TRBJ1-1,CASSEGGAPRAFF,TGTGCCAGCAGTGAGGGGGGAGCCCCCCGAGCTTTCTTT
11,-,-,TRBV19,TRBJ1-2,CASSPGYGYTF,TGTGCCAGTAGCCCCGGTTATGGCTACACCTTC
14,once,-,TRBV7-8,TRBJ2-7,CASSSVEGPYEQYF,TGTGCCAGCAGTTCGGTCGAGGGCCCCTACGAGCAGTACTTC
16,once,-,TRBV4-2,TRBJ2-7,CASSQDQTSSSYEQYF,TGTGCCAGCAGCCAAGATCAGACTAGTTCTTCCTACGAGCAGTACTTC
15,-,TRBD1,TRBV7-9,TRBJ2-7,CASSPRQGASPRQYF,TGTGCCAGCAGCCCTCGACAGGGGGCCTCCCCTAGGCAGTACTTC
15,-,TRBD1,TRBV29-1,TRBJ2-3,CSGGQGASWTDTQYF,TGCAGCGGGGGACAGGGGGCGTCTTGGACAGATACGCAGTATTTT
17,-,-,TRBV27,TRBJ1-2,CASSLRPDLAGNYGYTF,TGTGCCAGCAGTTTACGGCCAGACTTAGCCGGTAACTATGGCTACACCTTC
16,few,TRBD1,TRBV7-8,TRBJ1-5,CASSLTGEYSNQPQHF,TGTGCCAGCAGCCTGACAGGGGAGTATAGCAATCAGCCCCAGCATTTT
14,-,TRBD1,TRBV18,TRBJ1-1,CASSAGGLGAEAFF,TGTGCCAGCTCAGCAGGGGGCTTGGGGGCTGAAGCTTTCTTT
13,-,-,TRBV2,TRBJ1-5,CASQDRPREPQHF,TGTGCCAGCCAGGACAGACCCAGGGAGCCCCAGCATTTT
13,-,TRBD1,TRBV19,TRBJ1-1,CASYRGMNTEAFF,TGTGCCAGTTACAGGGGGATGAACACTGAAGCTTTCTTT
16,few,-,TRBV5-1,TRBJ2-7,CASSLGLGAHGNEQYF,TGCGCCAGCAGCTTGGGCCTTGGAGCCCACGGGAACGAGCAGTACTTC
15,-,-,TRBV2,TRBJ1-6,CASSEMAGANSPLHF,TGTGCCAGCAGTGAGATGGCAGGGGCTAATTCACCCCTCCACTTT
15,-,TRBD1,TRBV25-1,TRBJ1-1,CASSELDRVNTEAFF,TGTGCCAGCAGTGAATTAGACAGGGTGAACACTGAAGCTTTCTTT